The T cell receptor (beta chain) described here comes from a study of regulatory T cells in long-lasting Graves disease. Study outcomes and limitations: Favored usage of TRBV28, TRBJ1-2 and TRBJ2-5 was recorded in persistent disease.

Documented time point: persistent/refractory GD, antithyroid drugs over 5 years with positive TRAb. PBMCs were the source of the RNA used for TCR sequencing. Arm-PCR of CDR3 regions and iRepertoire HTBI primers were the basis on which TCR beta libraries were built. MiXCR, applied by TCRdb to the multiplex PCR reads, yields one record per CDR3 protein. The sample consists of about 450,000 distinct CDR3 sequences, 20% to 25% of them appearing once. The CDR3 consists of 14 residues. CDR1 and CDR2 (germline): SGDLS, YYNGEE. V was trimmed by 4 bases and J by 3 bases, leaving 14 bases between them. Remarks on this clonotype: As yet, its antigen is unknown.

This material consisted of peripheral blood mononuclear cells (PBMCs), taken when the disease was refractory, from a patient treated with antithyroid drugs. This sequence joins TRBV9 and TRBJ2-7; D may be TRBD2 (5 bases). The receptor's source is a female donor with Graves disease. The CDR3 loop reads CASSSSGLIYEQYF. CDR3 nucleotide sequence: TGTGCCAGCAGCTCCTCAGGACTGATCTACGAGCAGTACTTC.